The 6 T cell receptor beta chains listed next were all sequenced from one sample in a study of cytotoxic CD8 clonotypes in ibrutinib-treated CLL (dated by TCRdb to about 2021). According to the study, the label for this sample's time point signals: around 2 years on ibrutinib. Library preparation employed the immunoSEQ multiplex PCR assay. Imported from immuneACCESS, the table was reduced by TCRdb to in-frame sequences with V and J called. These copies leave out some clones; in studies compared against another copy, an unresolved V gene accounts for under half, and the cause of the remainder is not known. The sample has hundreds of thousands of clones on record, 60% to 75% of them singletons. The ten top clones hold 15% of the sample. The sequencing used PBMCs, collected after 24 months of ibrutinib treatment. The receptors here all came from a human donor with chronic lymphocytic leukemia.

This clone was found a few times. The chain employs TRBV10-3 and TRBJ2-1; a possible D gene is TRBD2 (6 bases). From germline, CDR1 is ENHRY and CDR2 SYGVKD. The ends were cut back, 10 bases at V and 15 bases at J, with 28 bases in the middle. The CDR3 contains 14 residues. CDR3 amino acids: CATTGSTLGTGLFF. For the CDR3, the DNA is TGTGCCACCACCGGCTCAACCCTCGGGACGGGACTGTTCTTC.

The rearrangement joins TRBV4-3 to TRBJ2-7, with D unclear. Germline assignment: CDR1 LGHNA and CDR2 YSLEER. The CDR3 has 15 residues. Trimming cost V 2 bases and J 1 base, with 12 bases left between them. Here the CDR3 reads CASSQSSGFSYEQYF. The CDR3, as DNA: TGCGCCAGCAGCCAATCGTCAGGTTTTTCCTACGAGCAGTACTTC.

This clone was seen only a few times. The J gene is TRBJ2-5, the V gene TRBV2; no clear D. Germline V gene lookup returns CDR1 SNHLY and CDR2 FYNNEI. V was shortened by 10 bases and J by 5 bases, with 8 bases between the two germline ends. This CDR3 has 10 residues. This chain's CDR3 is CATDWETQYF. CDR3 bases: TGTGCCACCGACTGGGAGACCCAGTACTTC.

The genes are TRBV9 and TRBJ2-3; TRBD1 matches 7 bases. Germline loops: CDR1 SGDLS, CDR2 YYNGEE. This CDR3 has 15 residues. Germline trimming cut 4 bases from V and 3 bases from J; bases unmatched to any gene: 8. CDR3 sequence: CASSTTGTDTDTQYF. For the CDR3, the DNA is TGTGCCAGCAGCACCACCGGGACAGATACAGATACGCAGTATTTT.

V is TRBV27 and J is TRBJ1-5, with 7 bases that match TRBD1. Trimming at V came to 6 bases and at J to 6 bases, leaving 11 bases not matched to a gene. The CDR3 has 15 residues. Germline V gives CDR1 MNHEY, CDR2 SMNVEV (reference sequence). The CDR3 nucleotides read TGTGCCAGCAGACTGACAGGGCATTTAGGTCAGCCCCAGCATTTT. Its translation is CASRLTGHLGQPQHF.

This clone was picked up a small number of times. The CDR3 DNA follows: TGTGCCAGCAGACCGGGACAGTTCCATGGCTACACCTTC. It translates to CASRPGQFHGYTF. This chain joins TRBV27 and TRBJ1-2, with 7 bases that match TRBD1. CDR1 is MNHEY, CDR2 SMNVEV, per germline (reference sequence). Trimming removed 6 bases from V and 6 bases from J; junction bases left unmatched: 7. The CDR3 contains 13 residues.